This TCR beta chain comes out of a study of blood T cell repertoires in COVID-19. The wider study: COVID-19 samples collected from the United States, Italy and Spain covered acute and convalescent phases. From T cells, B-cell-depleted T cells, or PBMCs came the material, which was cDNA or gDNA.

Per the original methods: Reference gene primer amplification gave estimated nucleated cell counts. Profiling relied on immunoSEQ multiplex PCR, and the TCRdb table lists in-frame clones only, not all of them. V, J and clone size were drawn from that table, and D and trimming were deduced from the DNA. Of about 240,000 clones in the sample, roughly 79% were seen once. Germline V gene data show CDR1 as MNHEY and CDR2 as SVGEGT. The CDR3 runs 13 residues. V lost 5 bases and J lost 0, with 8 bases in between. The chain uses TRBV6-2 or TRBV6-3 and TRBJ2-7; no definite D call. This clonotype was obtained from an elderly woman with COVID-19, enrolled during active disease. The source material was peripheral blood. CDR3: CASSTLVSYEQYF. The DNA for the CDR3 is TGTGCCAGCAGTACCCTAGTCTCCTACGAGCAGTACTTC.